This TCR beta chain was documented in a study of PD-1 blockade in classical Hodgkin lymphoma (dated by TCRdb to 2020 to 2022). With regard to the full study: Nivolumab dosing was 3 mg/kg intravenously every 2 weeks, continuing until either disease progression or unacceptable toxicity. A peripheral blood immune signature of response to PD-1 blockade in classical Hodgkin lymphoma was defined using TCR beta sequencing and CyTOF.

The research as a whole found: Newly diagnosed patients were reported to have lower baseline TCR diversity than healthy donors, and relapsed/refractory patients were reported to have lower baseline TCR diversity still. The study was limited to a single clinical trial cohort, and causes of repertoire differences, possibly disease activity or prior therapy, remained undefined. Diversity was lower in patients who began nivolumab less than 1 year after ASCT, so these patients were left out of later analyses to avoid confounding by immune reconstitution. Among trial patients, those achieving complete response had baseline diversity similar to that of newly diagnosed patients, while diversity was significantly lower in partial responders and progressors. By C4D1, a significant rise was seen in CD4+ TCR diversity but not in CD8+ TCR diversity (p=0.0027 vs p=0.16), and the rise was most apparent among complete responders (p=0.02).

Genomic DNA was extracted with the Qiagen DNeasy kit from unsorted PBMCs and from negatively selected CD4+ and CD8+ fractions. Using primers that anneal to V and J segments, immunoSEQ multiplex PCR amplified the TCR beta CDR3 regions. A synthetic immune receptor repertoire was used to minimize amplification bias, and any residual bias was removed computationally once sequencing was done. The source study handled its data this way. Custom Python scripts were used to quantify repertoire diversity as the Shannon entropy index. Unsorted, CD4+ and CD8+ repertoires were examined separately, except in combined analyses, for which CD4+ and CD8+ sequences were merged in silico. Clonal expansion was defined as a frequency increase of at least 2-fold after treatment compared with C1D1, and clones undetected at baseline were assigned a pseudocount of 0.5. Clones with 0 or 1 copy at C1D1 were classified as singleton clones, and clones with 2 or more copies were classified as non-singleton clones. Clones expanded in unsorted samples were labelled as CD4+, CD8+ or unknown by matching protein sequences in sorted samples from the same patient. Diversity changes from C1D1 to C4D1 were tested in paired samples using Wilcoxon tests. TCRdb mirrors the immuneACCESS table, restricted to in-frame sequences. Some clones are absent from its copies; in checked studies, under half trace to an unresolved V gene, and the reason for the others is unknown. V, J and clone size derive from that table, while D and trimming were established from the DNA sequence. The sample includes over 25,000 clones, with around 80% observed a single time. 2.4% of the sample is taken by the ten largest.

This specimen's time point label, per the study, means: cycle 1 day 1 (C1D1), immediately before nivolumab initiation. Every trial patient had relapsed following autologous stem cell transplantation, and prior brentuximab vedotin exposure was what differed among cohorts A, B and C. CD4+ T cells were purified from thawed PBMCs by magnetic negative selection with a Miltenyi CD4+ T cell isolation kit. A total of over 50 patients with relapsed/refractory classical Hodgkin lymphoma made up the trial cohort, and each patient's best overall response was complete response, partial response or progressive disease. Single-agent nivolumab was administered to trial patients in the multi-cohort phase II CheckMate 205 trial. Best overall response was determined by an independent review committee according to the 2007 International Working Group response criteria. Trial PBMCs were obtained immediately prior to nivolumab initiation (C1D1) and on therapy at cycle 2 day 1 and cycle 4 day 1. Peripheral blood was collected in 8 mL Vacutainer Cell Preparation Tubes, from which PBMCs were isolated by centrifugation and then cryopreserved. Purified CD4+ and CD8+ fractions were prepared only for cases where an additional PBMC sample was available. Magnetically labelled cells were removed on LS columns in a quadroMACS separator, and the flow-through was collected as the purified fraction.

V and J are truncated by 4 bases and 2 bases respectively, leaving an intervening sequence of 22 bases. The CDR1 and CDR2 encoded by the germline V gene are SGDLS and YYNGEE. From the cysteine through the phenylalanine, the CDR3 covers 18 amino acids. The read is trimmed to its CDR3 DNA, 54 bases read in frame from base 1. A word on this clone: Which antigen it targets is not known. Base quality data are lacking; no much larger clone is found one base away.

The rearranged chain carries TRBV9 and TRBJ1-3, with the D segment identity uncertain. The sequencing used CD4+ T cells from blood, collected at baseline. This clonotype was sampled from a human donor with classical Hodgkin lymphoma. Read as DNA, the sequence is TGTGCCAGCAGCAAAAGAAGGTCCGACGTCGGAGCTGGAAACACCATATATTTT. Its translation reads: CASSKRRSDVGAGNTIYF.